This is a list of T cell receptor beta chains from one sample in a study of T cell responses to AZD1222 COVID-19 vaccine. TCRdb keeps only in-frame clones here, not all; method: immunoSEQ multiplex PCR. This sample yields about 100,000 clones, of which approximately 89% are seen a single time; over 4% belongs to the top ten. The material was peripheral blood, obtained on day 0 of MenACWY control vaccination. The origin of the receptors is an adult in good health. Each CDR3 is given with its conserved first and last residue. Each record gives: clone size, D gene, V gene, J gene, CDR3 protein, CDR3 DNA. A D gene is named only where the DNA matches it firmly. Rows may omit the clone size; those that give it use once, few, many or a size class.

few	TRBD1	TRBV7-8	TRBJ1-3	CASSSRGLVSGNTIYF	TGTGCCAGCAGCTCTAGGGGGCTGGTCTCTGGAAACACCATATATTTT
NA	NA	TRBV4-2	TRBJ2-5	CASSQDGTPRETQYF	TGTGCCAGCAGCCAAGACGGGACGCCCAGAGAGACCCAGTACTTC
NA	NA	TRBV5-1	TRBJ2-4	CASSLGGQNIQYF	TGCGCCAGCAGCTTGGGAGGGCAAAACATTCAGTACTTC
NA	NA	TRBV3-1/TRBV3-2	TRBJ2-7	CASSQDRGTYEQYF	TGTGCCAGCAGCCAAGATAGGGGGACCTACGAGCAGTACTTC
NA	TRBD1	TRBV3-1/TRBV3-2	TRBJ2-5	CASSHPPGAGGGETQYF	TGTGCCAGCAGCCACCCCCCCGGGGCAGGGGGCGGGGAGACCCAGTACTTC
NA	NA	TRBV14	TRBJ1-3	CASSQASGRNTIYF	TGTGCCAGCAGCCAAGCTTCTGGCCGAAACACCATATATTTT
few	NA	TRBV2	TRBJ1-2	CASSDTYGYTF	TGTGCCAGCAGTGACACCTATGGCTACACCTTC
NA	NA	TRBV10-3	TRBJ1-4	CAISLGNPPNEKLFF	TGTGCCATCAGTTTAGGAAATCCTCCTAATGAAAAACTGTTTTTT
NA	NA	TRBV5-3	TRBJ2-5	CARSPYLGPQETQYF	TGTGCCAGAAGCCCCTATCTGGGACCTCAAGAGACCCAGTACTTC
NA	NA	TRBV15	TRBJ1-3	CATSRSVATGNTIYF	TGTGCCACCAGCAGATCCGTGGCAACTGGAAACACCATATATTTT
few	NA	TRBV11-2	TRBJ2-1	CASSLSRLAHNEQFF	TGTGCCAGCAGCTTATCCAGACTTGCCCACAATGAGCAGTTCTTC
NA	NA	TRBV19	TRBJ1-1	CASTHRRGVAEAFF	TGTGCCAGTACCCATAGGAGGGGGGTGGCTGAAGCTTTCTTT
few	NA	TRBV9	TRBJ2-2	CASSPRRMGAGELFF	TGTGCCAGCAGCCCGCGTAGAATGGGTGCCGGGGAGCTGTTTTTT
NA	NA	TRBV4-1	TRBJ1-5	CASSQDGRGWDQPQHF	TGCGCCAGCAGCCAAGATGGAAGGGGTTGGGATCAGCCCCAGCATTTT
NA	NA	TRBV5-1	TRBJ1-5	CASSLDGGNQPQHF	TGCGCCAGCAGCTTGGATGGGGGCAATCAGCCCCAGCATTTT
NA	NA	TRBV7-2	TRBJ2-5	CASSFQGETQYF	TGTGCCAGCAGCTTTCAAGGGGAGACCCAGTACTTC
NA	TRBD2	TRBV11-3	TRBJ2-1	CASSPRWGGSYNEQFF	TGTGCCAGCAGCCCTAGATGGGGGGGCTCCTACAATGAGCAGTTCTTC
NA	TRBD1	TRBV7-9	TRBJ2-7	CASSIAGGPYEQYF	TGTGCCAGCAGCATTGCAGGGGGCCCCTACGAGCAGTACTTC
NA	NA	TRBV6-5	TRBJ1-2	CASVGQGIYGYTF	TGTGCCAGCGTCGGCCAGGGGATATATGGCTACACCTTC
NA	TRBD2	TRBV5-1	TRBJ2-2	CASSPAGVETGELFF	TGCGCCAGCAGCCCGGCGGGGGTGGAGACCGGGGAGCTGTTTTTT
NA	NA	TRBV11-2	TRBJ1-3	CASSLDLARSGNTIYF	TGTGCCAGCAGCTTAGATTTAGCCAGATCTGGAAACACCATATATTTT